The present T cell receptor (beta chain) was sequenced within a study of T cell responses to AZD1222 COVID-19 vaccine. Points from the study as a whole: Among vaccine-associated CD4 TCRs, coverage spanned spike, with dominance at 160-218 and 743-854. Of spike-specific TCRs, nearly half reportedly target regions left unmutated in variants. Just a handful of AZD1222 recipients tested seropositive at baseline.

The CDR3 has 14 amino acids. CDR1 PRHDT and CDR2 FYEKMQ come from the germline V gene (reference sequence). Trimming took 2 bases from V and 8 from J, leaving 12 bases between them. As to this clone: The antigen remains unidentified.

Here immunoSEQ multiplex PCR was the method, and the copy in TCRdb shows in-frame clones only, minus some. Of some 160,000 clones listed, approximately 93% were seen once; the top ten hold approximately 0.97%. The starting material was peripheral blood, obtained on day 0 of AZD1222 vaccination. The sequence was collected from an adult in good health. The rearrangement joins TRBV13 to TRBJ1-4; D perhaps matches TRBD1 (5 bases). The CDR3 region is CASSLTQGAEKLFF. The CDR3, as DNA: TGTGCCAGCAGCTTAACCCAGGGAGCCGAAAAACTGTTTTTT.